Presented here are 19 T cell receptor beta chains from one specimen sequenced in a study of blood T cells in healthy people across ages. The authors ran a second PCR of roughly 6 to 12 cycles using a sample-barcoded 5' primer and a J-beta primer mix. TCRdb re-called the 5' RACE reads with MiXCR, one entry per CDR3 protein. This table has 550,000 to 750,000 distinct CDR3 sequences, 20% to 25% appearing once. The specimen was blood. These receptors were obtained from a man aged 65 to 85 in good health.

CDR3 sequence (DNA): TGCGCCAGCAGCTTGTATAGCGGGAGGACAGATACGCAGTATTTT. Encoded protein: CASSLYSGRTDTQYF. The chain carries TRBV5-1 and TRBJ2-3, with 10 bases identical to TRBD2. The CDR3 sequence is 15 residues long. Unmatched junction bases numbered 2, after V lost 1 base and J lost 3 bases. The V gene's germline CDR1 is SGHRS and CDR2 YFSETQ.

The chain joins TRBV12-3 or TRBV12-4 to TRBJ2-2, with D uncertain. V lost 3 bases and J 3 bases, leaving 5 bases between the germline ends. The CDR3 has 13 amino acids. This CDR3 is CASSFGYTGELFF. The CDR3 DNA follows: TGTGCCAGCAGTTTCGGCTACACCGGGGAGCTGTTTTTT.

This clonotype was picked up a small number of times. The rearrangement links TRBV29-1 to TRBJ1-2; D is possibly TRBD1 (5 bases). Germline CDR1 reads SQVTM; CDR2 reads ANQGSEA. V was clipped by 6 bases and J by 6 bases, with 14 bases between them. This CDR3 contains 12 residues. CDR3 nucleotides: TGCAGCGTCCGGGACCCCTCCAATGGCTACACCTTC. This codes for CSVRDPSNGYTF.

This sequence joins TRBV6-2 or TRBV6-3 and TRBJ1-5; D not resolved. Trimming pared 0 bases from V and 4 bases from J, leaving 7 bases between. CDR1 MNHEY and CDR2 SVGEGT come from the germline V gene. CDR3 length: 14 amino acids. CDR3 nucleotide sequence: TGTGCCAGCAGTTACTCCCCCGAAAATCAGCCCCAGCATTTT. Protein: CASSYSPENQPQHF.

The chain joins TRBV29-1 to TRBJ1-1; D ambiguous. Germline CDR1 reads SQVTM; CDR2 reads ANQGSEA. The CDR3 totals 11 residues. V was pared by 1 base and J by 7 bases, with 7 bases between. CDR3 sequence: CSVEGVGEAFF. The CDR3 nucleotides read TGCAGCGTTGAAGGGGTCGGTGAAGCTTTCTTT.

Remarks on this clonotype: One end of the junction fails to match germline, which may point to a read error. This chain joins TRBV15 and TRBJ2-1; D may correspond to TRBD1 or TRBD2 (5 bases each). The length of the CDR3 is 13 residues. Germline loops: CDR1 LNHNV, CDR2 YYDKDF (reference sequence). The CDR3 loop is CAARARAYNEQFF. The CDR3 DNA is TGTGCCGCCAGGGCGCGGGCGTACAATGAGCAGTTCTTC.

The J gene is TRBJ2-7, the V gene TRBV10-3, with 7 bases matching TRBD2. J gave up 2 bases and V 8 bases, and 6 bases lay outside the gene matches. This CDR3 is built from 13 residues. The germline CDR1 and CDR2 sequences are ENHRY and SYGVKD. For the CDR3, the DNA is TGTGCCATCGGGAGGGAGGCCCCCTACGAGCAGTACTTC. Translation: CAIGREAPYEQYF.

The rearrangement links TRBV20-1 to TRBJ1-4; 7 bases fit TRBD1. The V and J ends lost 3 bases and 8 bases, in that order; junction bases with no gene match: 6. The CDR3 extends over 13 amino acids. Germline CDR1 DFQATT, CDR2 SNEGSKA (reference sequence). The CDR3 region is CSASQGGSEKLFF. In nucleotides, the CDR3 is TGCAGTGCTAGTCAGGGGGGAAGCGAAAAACTGTTTTTT.

This clonotype was counted a few times. The J gene is TRBJ2-5, the V gene TRBV11-1, with 10 bases matching TRBD2. CDR1 is SGHAT and CDR2 is FQDESV in the germline V gene (reference sequence). CDR3 length: 16 amino acids. The V and J ends lost 0 bases and 6 bases, in that order; junction bases with no gene match: 7. As DNA, the CDR3 is TGTGCCAGCAGCTTAGCGCCTAGCGGGAGTATGCAGACCCAGTACTTC. It is translated as CASSLAPSGSMQTQYF.

The chain combines TRBV2 with TRBJ1-5, with D uncertain. CDR3 length: 14 amino acids. With 2 bases removed from V and 0 bases from J, the gap between germline ends came to 5 bases. Germline V gene data show CDR1 as SNHLY and CDR2 as FYNNEI. CDR3 sequence (DNA): TGTGCCAGCAGTGAATTGTATAGCAATCAGCCCCAGCATTTT. Amino acids: CASSELYSNQPQHF.

The chain uses TRBV6-1 and TRBJ2-5; 8 bases match TRBD1. The CDR3 consists of 16 residues. The germline CDR1 and CDR2 sequences are MNHNS and SASEGT. Trimming cost V 2 bases and J 4 bases; bases outside gene matches: 9. CDR3 bases: TGTGCCAGCAGTGAATCAGCAGGGGGCTTTCGAGAGACCCAGTACTTC. It is translated as CASSESAGGFRETQYF.

The table lists this clonotype with a few counts. The chain has TRBV5-1 and TRBJ2-7, with D unresolved. Trimming shortened V by 3 bases and J by 3 bases, and 10 bases separated the two germline ends. The CDR3 covers 13 residues. The germline V gene has CDR1 SGHRS and CDR2 YFSETQ. CDR3 sequence reads: CASSWVPGYEQYF. DNA for the CDR3: TGCGCCAGCAGCTGGGTCCCAGGCTACGAGCAGTACTTC.

This clonotype was found a few times. The rearrangement uses TRBV5-1 and TRBJ2-5; 10 nucleotides line up with TRBD1. Trimming removed 0 bases from V and 3 bases from J; junction bases left unmatched: 8. The germline CDR1 and CDR2 sequences are SGHRS and YFSETQ. The CDR3 sequence is 17 residues long. CDR3 protein: CASSLGLTGTGEETQYF. Here the CDR3 DNA reads TGCGCCAGCAGCTTGGGTCTTACAGGGACAGGGGAAGAGACCCAGTACTTC. Variable domain in full (rest from reference TRBV5-1 and TRBJ2-5): KAGVTQTPRYLIKTRGQQVTLSCSPISGHRSVSWYQQTPGQGLQFLFEYFSETQRNKGNFPGRFSGRQFSNSRSEMNVSTLELGDSALYLCASSLGLTGTGEETQYFGPGTRLLVL.

On this clonotype itself: A clone one base away is much larger, so this may be a read error. This sequence joins TRBV20-1 and TRBJ2-5; 8 positions match TRBD2. Trimming removed 8 bases from V and 5 bases from J; junction bases left unmatched: 13. The CDR3 contains 14 residues. Germline V gene sequence: CDR1 DFQATT, CDR2 SNEGSKA (reference sequence). Here the CDR3 DNA reads TGCAGTACTCTCCCGGGACTAGGGGGGGAGACCCAGTACTTC. It specifies CSTLPGLGGETQYF.

In this sample, this clonotype turned up a few times. This chain joins TRBV5-1 and TRBJ2-2, with 13 bases fitting TRBD2. Germline-derived CDR1 and CDR2 are SGHRS and YFSETQ. Trimming cost V 3 bases and J 4 bases; bases outside gene matches: 6. This CDR3 has 17 amino acids. The CDR3 reads CASSWGLAGLGTGELFF. In DNA, the CDR3 is TGCGCCAGCAGCTGGGGACTAGCGGGACTTGGCACCGGGGAGCTGTTTTTT.

This clonotype was detected a few times. The rearrangement links TRBV9 to TRBJ2-1, with TRBD2 matching 11 bases. This CDR3 has 18 amino acids. Germline V gene data show CDR1 as SGDLS and CDR2 as YYNGEE. J gave up 0 bases and V 1 base, and 6 bases lay outside the gene matches. CDR3 DNA sequence: TGTGCCAGCAGCGTATCTCTTACTAGCGGGAGCTCCTACAATGAGCAGTTCTTC. Translation: CASSVSLTSGSSYNEQFF.

The chain employs TRBV24-1 and TRBJ2-5, with 10 bases matching TRBD1. CDR3 length: 17 amino acids. J was trimmed by 4 bases and V by 2 bases; bases with no gene match: 9. Germline assignment: CDR1 KGHDR and CDR2 SFDVKD. CDR3 in amino acids: CATSDSPGQGRVETQYF. CDR3 coding DNA: TGTGCCACCAGTGATTCACCGGGACAGGGGCGCGTAGAGACCCAGTACTTC.

This clonotype was detected only a few times. The V call is TRBV6-5, the J call TRBJ2-5; 12 nucleotides line up with TRBD2. The CDR3 loop spans 15 amino acids. Germline lookup yields CDR1 MNHEY and CDR2 SVGAGI. J gave up 4 bases and V 6 bases, and 6 bases lay outside the gene matches. CDR3 sequence reads: CASSTRTSGTETQYF. The CDR3 DNA follows: TGTGCCAGCAGCACCCGGACTAGCGGGACAGAGACCCAGTACTTC.

The V gene is TRBV7-6, the J gene TRBJ1-5; D is unresolved. The CDR3 contains 13 residues. Trimming removed 0 bases from V and 7 bases from J, with 7 bases in between. The germline V gene has CDR1 SGHVS and CDR2 FNYEAQ. The CDR3 region is CASSLAKDQPQHF. CDR3 DNA sequence: TGTGCCAGCAGCTTAGCGAAGGACCAGCCCCAGCATTTT.